What follows describes a single TCR beta chain. This clonotype has a count of ten or more. Its antigen remains unidentified. The input lacks base qualities; no much larger clone sits a single base away. This record belongs to a study of spatial heterogeneity in lung cancer (dated by TCRdb to between 2019 and 2020). Background on the whole study: More beta-chain than alpha-chain transcripts were consistently detected, likely reflecting higher beta-chain transcript abundance. In non-small cell lung cancer, the study made a quantitative comparison of TCR alpha and beta repertoires among multiple tumor regions, matched nontumor lung and blood. Nonsynonymous mutation counts, determined by whole-exome sequencing of tumor tissue, were related to features of the TCR repertoire. Both alpha and beta chains were TCR-sequenced in samples taken at surgery, namely 220 tumor regions, fewer than 85 matched nontumor lung samples and some 53 PBMC samples. In the raw uncorrected reads, each unique combination of TCR and UMI appeared on average more than ten times. In tumor regions, TCR transcript counts showed a strong correlation with a T cell transcriptional module score derived from matched bulk RNA-seq.

The protocol used for the library was 5' RACE. TCRdb records NextSeq 500 as the sequencer. In the TCR library protocol, a unique molecular identifier was attached to each TCR cDNA molecule so that PCR and sequencing errors could be corrected. In the authors' own workflow: Decombinator tools were used for TCR identification, UMI-based error correction and CDR3 extraction. TCRs above a frequency of 2 per 1,000, corresponding to the top 1% of the tumor frequency distribution, were defined as expanded. Expanded tumor TCRs were classed as regional if statistically deemed absent (corrected P<0.05) from at least one tumor region, otherwise ubiquitous. Each repertoire was subsampled 100 times to 5,000 TCRs, after which Renyi diversity was computed with the R vegan package. CDR3 similarity networks were constructed using string-kernel similarity of amino acid triplets, with links drawn between CDR3s whose pairwise similarity was above 0.82. TCRdb redid the processing of the public reads, applying fastp at Q25 and MiXCR, and retained in-frame beta chains. CDR3 protein sequences are deduplicated, and each keeps its most common genes and DNA. TCRdb assigned the V and J calls; the authors' analysis was not used. The table for this sample lists thousands of distinct CDR3 sequences; 14% of them were counted only once. Around an eighth of the sample is held by the ten biggest clonotypes.

Results the study describes overall, beyond this receptor: TCR-seq coverage of tumor T cells was estimated to be only around 7% for alpha chains and roughly 13% for beta chains. Additional single-cell paired TCR alpha and beta sequencing was considered necessary to confirm, at a functional level, the hypothesis that regional TCRs recognize regional mutations. A correlation was observed between the number of expanded intratumoral alpha and beta TCRs and the tumor nonsynonymous mutation count. Counts of ubiquitous and regional expanded TCRs were found to correlate with counts of ubiquitous and regional nonsynonymous mutations, respectively.

The label giving this sample's time point can be read as: sample taken at primary tumor resection. The donors were approximately 70 patients from the lung TRACERx cohort who had early-stage, untreated non-small cell lung cancer. TCR sequencing used whole RNA extracted from tumor and nontumor lung tissue, or from cryopreserved PBMC samples, without cell sorting. A patient was chosen for TCR sequencing only when enough RNA was available from at least two tumor regions. Tumor and adjacent nontumor lung specimens were reviewed by a lung pathologist before selection. Sequences DFQATT (CDR1) and SNEGSKA (CDR2) are obtained from the germline V gene (reference sequence). At the junction V is shortened by 1 base and J by 1 base, with 10 bases in between. Taken from cysteine to phenylalanine, the CDR3 has 14 residues. CDR3 DNA is the only sequence kept; it has 42 bases, read in frame from the first base.

Sequences were derived from lung tumor tissue, sampled at surgery. The sequence was collected from a male donor with early-stage non-small cell lung cancer. The V and J genes are TRBV20-1 and TRBJ1-2, with the D gene too uncertain to name. The sequenced DNA: TGCAGTGCTAGAGTTGCGGGAATTAACTATGGCTACACCTTC. Its amino acids are CSARVAGINYGYTF.